A selection of T cell receptor beta chains follows, all from one sample in a study of cytomegalovirus exposure and HLA in healthy donors. Libraries were prepared by immunoSEQ multiplex PCR; TCRdb keeps only in-frame clonotypes and omits some of them. The sample includes about 140,000 clones, 76% seen only once; the top ten take under 4.5%. Sequencing used PBMCs. The receptors originated from a young man in good health and CMV-seronegative. Each CDR3 is given without its conserved first and last residue.

>13|TRBV4-2|TRBJ2-7
ASSQSGTGAYEQY
>13|TRBV10-3|TRBJ2-7
AISGDRGPVYEQY
>12|TRBV6-5|TRBJ1-1
ASSYSRENTEAF
>11|TRBV7-8|TRBJ2-5
ASSSGVAETQY
>15|TRBV12-1|TRBJ2-7
ASSSGGSGGATYEQY
>16|TRBV11-3|TRBJ2-7
ASSLVGLAGGRTYEQY
>13|TRBV9|TRBJ1-6
ASSESLPGNSPLH
>11|TRBV29-1|TRBJ2-2
SVDGREGGELF
>14|TRBV27|TRBJ2-1
ASSSDRQGANNEQF
>11|TRBV5-1|TRBJ1-2
ASTGQGAIGYT
>14|TRBV10-2|TRBJ1-6
ASRDGFSSYNSPLH
>11|TRBV30|TRBJ1-6
AWSVQGISPLH
>12|TRBV7-9|TRBJ2-2
ASRKQGDTGELF
>11|TRBV10-1|TRBJ2-5
ASSERPTGTQY
>14|TRBV18|TRBJ1-4
ASSPRQGTTNEKLF